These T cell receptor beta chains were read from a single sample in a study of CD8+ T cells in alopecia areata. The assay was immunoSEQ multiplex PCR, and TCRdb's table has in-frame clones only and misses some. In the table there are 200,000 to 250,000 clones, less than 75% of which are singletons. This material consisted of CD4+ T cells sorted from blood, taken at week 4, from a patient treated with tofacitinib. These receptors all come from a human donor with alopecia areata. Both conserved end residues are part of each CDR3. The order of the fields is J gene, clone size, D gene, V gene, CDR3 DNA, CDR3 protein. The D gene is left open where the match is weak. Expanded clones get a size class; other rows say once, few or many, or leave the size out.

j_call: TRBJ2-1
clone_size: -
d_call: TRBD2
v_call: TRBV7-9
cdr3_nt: TGTGCCAGCAGCTTAACGACTAGCGGGGGGAAGAATGAGCAGTTCTTC
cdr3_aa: CASSLTTSGGKNEQFF

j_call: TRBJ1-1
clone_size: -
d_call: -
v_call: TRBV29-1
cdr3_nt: TGCAGCGTTGTTTCTTTACCTAAGAACACTGAAGCTTTCTTT
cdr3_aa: CSVVSLPKNTEAFF

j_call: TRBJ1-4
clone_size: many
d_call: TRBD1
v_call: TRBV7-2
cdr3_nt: TGTGCCAGCAGCCCAGGACAGGGGATTGAGTTACTGTTTTTT
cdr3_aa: CASSPGQGIELLFF

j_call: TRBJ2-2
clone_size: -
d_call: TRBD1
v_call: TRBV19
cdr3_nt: TGCGCCAGTAACCAACAGGGGATCCACACCGGGGAGCTGTTTTTT
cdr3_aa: CASNQQGIHTGELFF

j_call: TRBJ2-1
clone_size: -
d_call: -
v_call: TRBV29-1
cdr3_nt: TGCAGCGTTTGGGTAACGGGTGAGCAGTTCTTC
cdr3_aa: CSVWVTGEQFF

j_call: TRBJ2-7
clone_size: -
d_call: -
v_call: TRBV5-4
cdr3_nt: TGTGCCAGCAGCTTGTCATTTGGCAACACCTACGAGCAGTACTTC
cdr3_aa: CASSLSFGNTYEQYF

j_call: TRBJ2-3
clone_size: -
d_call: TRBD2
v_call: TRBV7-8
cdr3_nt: TGTGCCAGCAGCTCCCCTAGACGGGGGGAACGAGATACGCAGTATTTT
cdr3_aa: CASSSPRRGERDTQYF

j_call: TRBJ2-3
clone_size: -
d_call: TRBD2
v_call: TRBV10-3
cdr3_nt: TGTGCCATCAGTGAGTCGAGCGGGGGAGGCACAGATACGCAGTATTTT
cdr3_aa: CAISESSGGGTDTQYF

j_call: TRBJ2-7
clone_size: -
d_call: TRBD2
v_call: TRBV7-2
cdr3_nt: TGTGCCAGCAGCTTAGCTGCTAGCGGGGGCCCACCCTACGAGCAGTACTTC
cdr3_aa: CASSLAASGGPPYEQYF

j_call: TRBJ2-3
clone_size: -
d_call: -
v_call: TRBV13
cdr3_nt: TGTGCCAGCAGCACCCAAGGACAAGCTAGCACAGATACGCAGTATTTT
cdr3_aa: CASSTQGQASTDTQYF

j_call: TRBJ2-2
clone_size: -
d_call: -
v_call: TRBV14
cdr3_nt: TGTGCCAGCAGCTTCACATCGAACACCGGGGAGCTGTTTTTT
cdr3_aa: CASSFTSNTGELFF

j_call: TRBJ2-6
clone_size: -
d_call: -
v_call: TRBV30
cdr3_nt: TGTGCCTGGGGGACTGGGGCCAACGTCCTGACTTTC
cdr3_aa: CAWGTGANVLTF

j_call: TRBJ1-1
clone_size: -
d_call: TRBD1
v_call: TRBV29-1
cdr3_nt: TGCAGCGTTGACGAGGACAGGGACACTGAAGCTTTCTTT
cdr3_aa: CSVDEDRDTEAFF

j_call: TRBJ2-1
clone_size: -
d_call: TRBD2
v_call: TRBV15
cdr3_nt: TGTGCCACCAGCAGTCAGACTAGCGGGGACTACAATGAGCAGTTCTTC
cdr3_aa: CATSSQTSGDYNEQFF

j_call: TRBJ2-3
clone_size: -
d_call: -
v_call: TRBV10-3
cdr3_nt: TGTGCCATCAGTGAGGGAACCACAGATACGCAGTATTTT
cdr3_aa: CAISEGTTDTQYF

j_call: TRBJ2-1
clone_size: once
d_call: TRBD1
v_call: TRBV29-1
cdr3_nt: TGCAGCGTTAGGGGGCGGGCCTACAATGAGCAGTTCTTC
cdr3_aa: CSVRGRAYNEQFF

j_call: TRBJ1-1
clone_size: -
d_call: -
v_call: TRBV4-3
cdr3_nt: TGCGCCAGCAGCCAAGATCAGATCGGGAACACTGAAGCTTTCTTT
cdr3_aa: CASSQDQIGNTEAFF

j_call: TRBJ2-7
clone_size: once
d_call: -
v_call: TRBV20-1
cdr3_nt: TGCAGTGCTAGCGGGGGAGACGAGCAGTACTTC
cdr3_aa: CSASGGDEQYF

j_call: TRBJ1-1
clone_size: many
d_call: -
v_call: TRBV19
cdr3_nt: TGTGCCAGTTCCTTCCAGAAAAACACTGAAGCTTTCTTT
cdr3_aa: CASSFQKNTEAFF

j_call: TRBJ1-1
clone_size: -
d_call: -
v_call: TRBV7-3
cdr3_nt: TGTGCCAGCAGCATACAGGAGGGCCATGAAGCTTTCTTT
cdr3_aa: CASSIQEGHEAFF

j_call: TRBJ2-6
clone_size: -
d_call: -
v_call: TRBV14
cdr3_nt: TGTGCCAGCAGCCGACACTCTGGGGCCAACGTCCTGACTTTC
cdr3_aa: CASSRHSGANVLTF

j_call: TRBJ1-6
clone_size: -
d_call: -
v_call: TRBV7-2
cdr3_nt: TGTGCCAGCAGCCGTCGACAGAATTCACCCCTCCACTTT
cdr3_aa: CASSRRQNSPLHF

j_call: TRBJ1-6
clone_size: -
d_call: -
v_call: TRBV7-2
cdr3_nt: TGTGCCAGCAGCTTCGGAGCCGACTCCTATAATTCACCCCTCCACTTT
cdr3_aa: CASSFGADSYNSPLHF

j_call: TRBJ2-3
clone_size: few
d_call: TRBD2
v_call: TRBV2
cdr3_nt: TGTGCCAGCAGTGGTGAGCGGGGGGCCACAGATACGCAGTATTTT
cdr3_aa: CASSGERGATDTQYF

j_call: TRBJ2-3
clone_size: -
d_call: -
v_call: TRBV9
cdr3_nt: TGTGCCAGCAGCGTATCCAATGCAGATACGCAGTATTTT
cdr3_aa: CASSVSNADTQYF